This T cell receptor (beta chain) was sequenced for a study of T cell changes during pregnancy in multiple sclerosis. Profiling relied on immunoSEQ multiplex PCR, and the TCRdb table lists in-frame clones only, not all of them. The sample consists of more than 80,000 clones, less than 95% of them appearing once. CDR3 length equals 11 residues. Trimming removed 3 bases from V and 8 bases from J, with 10 bases in between. Germline assignment: CDR1 SQVTM and CDR2 ANQGSEA. This clone was found once. The starting material was peripheral blood, obtained after pregnancy. This sequence originates from a female donor with multiple sclerosis, enrolled in a pregnancy study. The chain carries TRBV29-1 and TRBJ1-2; D remains ambiguous. The CDR3 sequence is CSVEESGGYTF. The CDR3 coding sequence is TGCAGCGTTGAGGAATCGGGGGGCTACACCTTC.